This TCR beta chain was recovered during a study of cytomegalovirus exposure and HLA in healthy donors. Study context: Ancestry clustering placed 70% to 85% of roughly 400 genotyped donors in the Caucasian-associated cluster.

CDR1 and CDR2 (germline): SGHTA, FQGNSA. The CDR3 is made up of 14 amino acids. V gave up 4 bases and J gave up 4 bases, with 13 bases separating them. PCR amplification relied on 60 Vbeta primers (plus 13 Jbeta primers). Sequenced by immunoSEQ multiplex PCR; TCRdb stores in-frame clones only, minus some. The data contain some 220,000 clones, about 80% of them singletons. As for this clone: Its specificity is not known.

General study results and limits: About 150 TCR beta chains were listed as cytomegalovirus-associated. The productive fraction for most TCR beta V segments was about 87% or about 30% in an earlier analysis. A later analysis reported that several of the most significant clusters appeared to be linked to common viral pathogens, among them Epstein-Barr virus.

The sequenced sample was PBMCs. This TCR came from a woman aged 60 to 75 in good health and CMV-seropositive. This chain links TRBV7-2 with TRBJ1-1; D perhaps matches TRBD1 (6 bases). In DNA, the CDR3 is TGTGCCAGCAGCTCCACAGGGATTCGCACTGAAGCTTTCTTT. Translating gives CASSSTGIRTEAFF.